This entry features one TCR beta chain sequence. These data belong to a study of control samples from healthy donors and cancer patients. Germline V gene lookup returns CDR1 ENHRY and CDR2 SYGVKD. The CDR3 covers 11 residues. Trimming removed 6 bases at V and 7 bases at J, with 9 bases between. TCRdb keeps only in-frame clones here, not all; method: immunoSEQ multiplex PCR. The sample carries 25,000 to 35,000 clones, roughly 94% recorded once. Input material: blood. This chain connects TRBV10-3 to TRBJ1-1; D is undetermined. This TCR derives from a man in his sixties in good health. CDR3: CAIRETGEAFF. The CDR3 DNA reads as TGTGCCATCAGGGAGACTGGTGAAGCTTTCTTT.